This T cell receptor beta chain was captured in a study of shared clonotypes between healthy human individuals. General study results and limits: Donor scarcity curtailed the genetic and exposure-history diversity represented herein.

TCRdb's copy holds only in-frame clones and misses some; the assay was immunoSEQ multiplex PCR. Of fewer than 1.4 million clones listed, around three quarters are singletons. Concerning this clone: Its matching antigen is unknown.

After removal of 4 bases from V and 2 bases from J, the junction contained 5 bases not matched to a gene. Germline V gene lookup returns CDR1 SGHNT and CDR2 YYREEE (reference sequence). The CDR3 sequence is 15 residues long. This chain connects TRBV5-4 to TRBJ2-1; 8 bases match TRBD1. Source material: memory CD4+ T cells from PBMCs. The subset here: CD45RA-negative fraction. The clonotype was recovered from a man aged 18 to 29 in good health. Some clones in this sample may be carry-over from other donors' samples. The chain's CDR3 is CASSSDRGTYNEQFF. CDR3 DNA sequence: TGTGCCAGCAGCAGCGACAGGGGCACCTACAATGAGCAGTTCTTC.